This T cell receptor beta chain is drawn from a study of identical twins. There are 18 residues in the CDR3. Germline loops: CDR1 MNHEY, CDR2 SMNVEV (reference sequence). J gave up 2 bases and V 5 bases, and 17 bases lay outside the gene matches. The sample holds a few counts of this clonotype. TCRdb ran MiXCR on the 5' RACE reads and lists one entry per CDR3 protein. The table has 600,000 to 700,000 distinct CDR3 sequences, less than 25% seen once; the top ten hold around 4.5%. The data also belong to a second study, concerning T cells expressing NK-cell markers.

The source material was PBMCs. The genes are TRBV27 and TRBJ2-7; 8 positions match TRBD1. The sequence came from a woman between 18 and 29 years old in good health. The CDR3 DNA follows: TGTGCCAGCAGTAGATTTGGCAAGGACCGGGACAGGCCCTACGAGCAGTACTTC. Protein: CASSRFGKDRDRPYEQYF.